This TCR beta chain was found in a study of post-analysis software for immune sequencing data. Overall study results and limits: In patients, TRBV5-6, TRBV5-1 and TRBV20-1 belonged to several TRBV segments found more frequently than in controls. The study found significantly lower normalized Chao1 diversity in multiple sclerosis patients than in controls.

TCR beta cDNA libraries included unique molecular identifiers. TCRdb processed the PCR reads anew with MiXCR; each CDR3 protein has one entry. The sample gives about 800,000 distinct CDR3 sequences, 25% to 30% of which show up once; around 0.56% is in the top ten. Trimming stripped 0 bases from V and 1 base from J, with 11 bases between. There are 15 residues in the CDR3. Germline V gives CDR1 SGDLS, CDR2 YYNGEE. This clonotype has a count of ten or more. Its matching antigen is unknown. Sequencing was done on a sample of blood. This chain uses TRBV9 with TRBJ2-7; the D is unclear. The TCR comes from a girl aged 5 to 17 with multiple sclerosis. The CDR3 region is CASSVVASGSYEQYF. DNA for the CDR3: TGTGCCAGCAGCGTAGTGGCTAGTGGATCCTACGAGCAGTACTTC.